This T cell receptor beta chain was profiled in a study of T cell repertoires in cytomegalovirus infection (dated by TCRdb to the late 2010s). Looking at the study overall: The peptide stimulations were aimed at well-studied HLA-B-restricted epitopes as well as recently identified HLA-C-restricted CMV epitopes, whose presentation resists viral immunomodulation. Because public TCR beta signatures pointed to carriage of CMV infection together with the matching HLA type, the HLA type of each donor mattered for the analysis. What the work shows at the level of the full study, not this receptor alone: In both this cohort and an independent roughly 350-donor cohort, the cumulative frequency of public TCR beta family members distinguished carriers of CMV infection plus the relevant HLA type. The ex vivo response was dominated by HLA-C-restricted CMV-specific TCR beta clonotypes, and the single most frequent clonotype in two of eight donors was supplied by these HLA-C-restricted clonotypes.

The listed sequencing device is Illumina HiSeq 1500. TCRdb trimmed public reads at Q25 via fastp, called clones via MiXCR and kept in-frame beta chains. Each CDR3 protein appears once, grouped with its most common genes and DNA. A total of around 81,000 distinct CDR3 sequences appear in this sample, roughly 40% of them only once. Approximately 93% of the sample rests with the top ten. In the germline V gene (reference sequence), CDR1 corresponds to SEHNR and CDR2 to FQNEAQ. The CDR3 covers 15 residues, taking in both the cysteine and the phenylalanine. Left in the record is the CDR3 DNA by itself, 45 bases read in frame from the first base. Trimming takes 1 base from V and 2 bases from J, and the germline ends sit 12 bases apart. This clonotype was observed a few times. Its antigen has not been determined. No base-level quality is on record; no much larger clone is a single base apart. The sample's treatment or condition label is to be understood as: in vitro stimulation with specific CMV peptide epitopes to enrich CMV-specific T cells.

The sequence was collected from a human donor in good health (CMV status not recorded). Some clones in this sample may be carry-over from other donors' samples. The chain was built from TRBV7-9 and TRBJ2-7; a weak D assignment points to TRBD1 (6 bases agree). Material: CD8+ T cells from cultured PBMCs, obtained from culture after CMV antigen stimulation. The CDR3 reads CASSLVVRGAYEQYF. The base sequence is TGTGCCAGCAGCTTAGTGGTCAGGGGAGCCTACGAGCAGTACTTC. With the portions outside the CDR3 filled from the reference TRBV7-9 and TRBJ2-7 genes, the complete variable region becomes DTGVSQNPRHKITKRGQNVTFRCDPISEHNRLYWYRQTLGQGPEFLTYFQNEAQLEKSRLLSDRFSAERPKGSFSTLEIQRTEQGDSAMYLCASSLVVRGAYEQYFGPGTRLTVT.